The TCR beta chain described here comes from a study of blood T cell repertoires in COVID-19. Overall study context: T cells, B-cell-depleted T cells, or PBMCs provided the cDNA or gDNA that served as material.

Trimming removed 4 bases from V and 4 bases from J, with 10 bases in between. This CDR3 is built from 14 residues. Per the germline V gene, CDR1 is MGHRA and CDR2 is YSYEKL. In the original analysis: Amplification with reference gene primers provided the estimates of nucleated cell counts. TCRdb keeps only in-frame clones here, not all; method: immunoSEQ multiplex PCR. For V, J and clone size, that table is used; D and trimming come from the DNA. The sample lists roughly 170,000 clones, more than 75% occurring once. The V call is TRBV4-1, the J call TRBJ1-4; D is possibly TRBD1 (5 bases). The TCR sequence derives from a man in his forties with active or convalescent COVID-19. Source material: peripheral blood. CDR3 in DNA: TGCGCCAGCAGCCTACTCGGACATAATGAAAAACTGTTTTTT. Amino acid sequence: CASSLLGHNEKLFF.